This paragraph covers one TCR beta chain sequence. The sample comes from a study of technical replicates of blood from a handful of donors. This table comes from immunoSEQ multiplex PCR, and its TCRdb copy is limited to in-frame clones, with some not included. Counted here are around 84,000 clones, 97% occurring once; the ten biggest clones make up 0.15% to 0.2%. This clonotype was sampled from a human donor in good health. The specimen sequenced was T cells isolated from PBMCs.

Here the CDR3 DNA reads TGTGCCAGCAGTGACCGACTAGCGGGCTCATACTCTGGGGCCAACGTCCTGACTTTC. Translating it yields CASSDRLAGSYSGANVLTF. The rearrangement links TRBV5-4 to TRBJ2-6, with 10 bases fitting TRBD2. This CDR3 spans 19 amino acids. Germline trimming cut 5 bases from V and 0 bases from J; bases unmatched to any gene: 11. The germline gives CDR1 SGHNT, CDR2 YYREEE (reference sequence).